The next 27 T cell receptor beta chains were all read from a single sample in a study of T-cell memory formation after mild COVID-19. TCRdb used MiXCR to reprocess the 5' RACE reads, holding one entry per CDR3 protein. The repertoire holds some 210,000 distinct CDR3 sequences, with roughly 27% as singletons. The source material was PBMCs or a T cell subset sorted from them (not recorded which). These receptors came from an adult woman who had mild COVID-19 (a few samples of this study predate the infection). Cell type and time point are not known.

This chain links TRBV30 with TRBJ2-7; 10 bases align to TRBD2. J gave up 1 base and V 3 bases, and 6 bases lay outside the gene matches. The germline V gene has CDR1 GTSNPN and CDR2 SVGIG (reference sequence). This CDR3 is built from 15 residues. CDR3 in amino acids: CAWSRTSGKSYEQYF. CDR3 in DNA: TGTGCCTGGAGCAGGACTAGCGGAAAATCCTACGAGCAGTACTTC.

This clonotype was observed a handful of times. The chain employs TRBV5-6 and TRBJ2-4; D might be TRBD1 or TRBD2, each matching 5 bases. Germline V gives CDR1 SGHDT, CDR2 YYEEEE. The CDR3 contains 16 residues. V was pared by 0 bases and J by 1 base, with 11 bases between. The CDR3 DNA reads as TGTGCCAGCAGCTTGGTAGGGGAGTGGGCCAAAAACATTCAGTACTTC. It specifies CASSLVGEWAKNIQYF.

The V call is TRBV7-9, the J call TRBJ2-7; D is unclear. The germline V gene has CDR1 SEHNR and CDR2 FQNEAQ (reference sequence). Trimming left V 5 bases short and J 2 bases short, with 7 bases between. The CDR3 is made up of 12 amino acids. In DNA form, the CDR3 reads TGTGCCAGCAGCCGTGGAGCCTACGAGCAGTACTTC. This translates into CASSRGAYEQYF.

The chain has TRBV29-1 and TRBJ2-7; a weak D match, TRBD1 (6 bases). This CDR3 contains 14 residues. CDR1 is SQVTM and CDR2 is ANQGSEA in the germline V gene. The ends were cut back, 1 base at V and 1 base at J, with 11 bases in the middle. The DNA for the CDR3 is TGCAGCGTTGAAGGGCCAGGGGCTTCCTACGAGCAGTACTTC. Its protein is CSVEGPGASYEQYF.

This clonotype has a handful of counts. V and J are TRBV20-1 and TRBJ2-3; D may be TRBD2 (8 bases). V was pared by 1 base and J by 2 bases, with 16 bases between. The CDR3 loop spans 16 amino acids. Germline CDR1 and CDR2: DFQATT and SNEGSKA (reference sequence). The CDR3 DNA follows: TGCAGTGCTAGAGCGGGAGGGGGCCGGTACACAGATACGCAGTATTTT. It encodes CSARAGGGRYTDTQYF.

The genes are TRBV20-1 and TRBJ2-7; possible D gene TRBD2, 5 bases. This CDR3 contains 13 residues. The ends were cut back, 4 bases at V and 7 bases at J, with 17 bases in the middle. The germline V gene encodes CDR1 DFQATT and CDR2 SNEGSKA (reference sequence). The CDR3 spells CSATNWTRGEQYF. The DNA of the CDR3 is TGCAGTGCTACCAATTGGACGAGAGGGGAGCAGTACTTC.

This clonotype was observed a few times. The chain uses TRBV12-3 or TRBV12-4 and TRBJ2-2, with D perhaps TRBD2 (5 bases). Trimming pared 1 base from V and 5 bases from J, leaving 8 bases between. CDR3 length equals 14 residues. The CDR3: CASSLEWETGELFF. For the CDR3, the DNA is TGTGCCAGCAGTTTAGAGTGGGAGACCGGGGAGCTGTTTTTT.

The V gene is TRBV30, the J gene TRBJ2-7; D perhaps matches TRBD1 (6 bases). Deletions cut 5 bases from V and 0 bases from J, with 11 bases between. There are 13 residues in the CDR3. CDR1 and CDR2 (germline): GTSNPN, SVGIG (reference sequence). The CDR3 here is CAWHPGVSYEQYF. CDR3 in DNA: TGTGCCTGGCACCCAGGGGTCTCCTACGAGCAGTACTTC.

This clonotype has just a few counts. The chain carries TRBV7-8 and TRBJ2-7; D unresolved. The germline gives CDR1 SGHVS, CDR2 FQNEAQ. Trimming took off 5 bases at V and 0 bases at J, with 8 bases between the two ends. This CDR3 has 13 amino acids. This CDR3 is CASSPRISYEQYF. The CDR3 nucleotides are TGTGCCAGCAGCCCCCGGATCTCCTACGAGCAGTACTTC.

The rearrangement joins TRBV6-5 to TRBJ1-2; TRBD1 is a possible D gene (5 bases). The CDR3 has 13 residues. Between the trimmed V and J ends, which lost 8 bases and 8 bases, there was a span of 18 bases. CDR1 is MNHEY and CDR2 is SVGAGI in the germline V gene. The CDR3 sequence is CASSYGASGGYTF. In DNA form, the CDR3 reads TGTGCCAGCTCCTATGGGGCGTCGGGCGGCTACACCTTC.

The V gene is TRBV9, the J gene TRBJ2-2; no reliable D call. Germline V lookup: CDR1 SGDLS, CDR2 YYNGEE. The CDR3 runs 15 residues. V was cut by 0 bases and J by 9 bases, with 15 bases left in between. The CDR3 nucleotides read TGTGCCAGCAGCGTAGGGGCATTCGATCACCGGGAGCTGTTTTTT. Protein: CASSVGAFDHRELFF.

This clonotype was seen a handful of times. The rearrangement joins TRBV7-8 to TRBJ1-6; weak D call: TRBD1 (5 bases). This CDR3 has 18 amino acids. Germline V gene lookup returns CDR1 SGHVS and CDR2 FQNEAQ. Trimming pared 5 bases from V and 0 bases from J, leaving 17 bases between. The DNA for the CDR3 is TGTGCCAGCAGCCCGAGAGGGGTTTCGAGCTCCTATAATTCACCCCTCCACTTT. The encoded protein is CASSPRGVSSSYNSPLHF. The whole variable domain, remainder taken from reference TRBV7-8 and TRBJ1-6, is GAGVSQSPRYKVAKRGQDVALRCDPISGHVSLFWYQQALGQGPEFLTYFQNEAQLDKSGLPSDRFFAERPEGSVSTLKIQRTQQEDSAVYLCASSPRGVSSSYNSPLHFGNGTRLTVT.

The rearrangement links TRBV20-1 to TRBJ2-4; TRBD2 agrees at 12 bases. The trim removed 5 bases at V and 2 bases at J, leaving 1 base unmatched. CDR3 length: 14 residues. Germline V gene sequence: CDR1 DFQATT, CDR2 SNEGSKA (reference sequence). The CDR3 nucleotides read TGCAGTGCTGGGACTAGCGGGTCCAAAAACATTCAGTACTTC. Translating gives CSAGTSGSKNIQYF.

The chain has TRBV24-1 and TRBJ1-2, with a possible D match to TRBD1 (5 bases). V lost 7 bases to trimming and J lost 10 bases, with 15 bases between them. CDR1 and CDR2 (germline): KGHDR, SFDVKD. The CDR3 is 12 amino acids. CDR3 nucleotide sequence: TGTGCCACCAGCGATCATGGGGGTGACTACACCTTC. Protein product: CATSDHGGDYTF.

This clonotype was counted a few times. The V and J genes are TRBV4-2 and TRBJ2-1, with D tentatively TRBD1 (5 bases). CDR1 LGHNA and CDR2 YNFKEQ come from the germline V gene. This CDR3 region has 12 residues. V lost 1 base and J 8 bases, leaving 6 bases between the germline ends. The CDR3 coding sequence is TGTGCCAGCAGCCAAGCAGGGTATGAGCAGTTCTTC. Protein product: CASSQAGYEQFF.

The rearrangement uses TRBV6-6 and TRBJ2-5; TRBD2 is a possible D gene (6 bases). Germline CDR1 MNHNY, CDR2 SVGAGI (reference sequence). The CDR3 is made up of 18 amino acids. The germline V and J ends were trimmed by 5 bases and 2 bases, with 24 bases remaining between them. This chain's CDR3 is CASSPRGGSVRGQETQYF. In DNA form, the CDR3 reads TGTGCCAGCAGTCCCCGGGGAGGCAGCGTGAGGGGACAAGAGACCCAGTACTTC.

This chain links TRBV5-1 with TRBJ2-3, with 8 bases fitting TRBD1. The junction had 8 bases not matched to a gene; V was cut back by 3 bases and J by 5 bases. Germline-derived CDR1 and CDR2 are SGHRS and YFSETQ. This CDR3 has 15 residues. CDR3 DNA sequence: TGCGCCAGCAGCTCGCGGACAGGGCAGGAAGATACGCAGTATTTT. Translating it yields CASSSRTGQEDTQYF.

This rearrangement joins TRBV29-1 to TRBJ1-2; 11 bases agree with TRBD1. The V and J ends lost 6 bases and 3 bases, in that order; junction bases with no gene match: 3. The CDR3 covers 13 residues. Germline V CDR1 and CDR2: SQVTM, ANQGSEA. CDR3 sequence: CSVDRGLDYGYTF. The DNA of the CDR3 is TGCAGCGTGGACAGGGGGCTCGACTATGGCTACACCTTC. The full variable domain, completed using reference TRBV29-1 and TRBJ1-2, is SAVISQKPSRDICQRGTSLTIQCQVDSQVTMMFWYRQQPGQSLTLIATANQGSEATYESGFVIDKFPISRPNLTFSTLTVSNMSPEDSSIYLCSVDRGLDYGYTFGSGTRLTVV.

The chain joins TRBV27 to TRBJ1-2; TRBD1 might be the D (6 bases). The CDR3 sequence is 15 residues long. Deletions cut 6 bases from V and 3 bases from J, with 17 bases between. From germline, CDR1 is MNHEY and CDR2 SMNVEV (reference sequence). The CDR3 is CASSPGQPLYYGYTF. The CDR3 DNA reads TGTGCCAGCAGCCCCGGACAGCCTTTGTACTATGGCTACACCTTC.

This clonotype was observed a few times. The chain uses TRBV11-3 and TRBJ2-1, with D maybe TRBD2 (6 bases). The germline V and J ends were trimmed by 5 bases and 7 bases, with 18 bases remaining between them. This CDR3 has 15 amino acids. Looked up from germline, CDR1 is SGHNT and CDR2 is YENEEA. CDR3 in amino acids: CASSTRDFGGNEQFF. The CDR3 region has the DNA TGTGCCAGCAGCACGAGGGACTTTGGTGGTAATGAGCAGTTCTTC.

The CDR3 reads CASSTRRGANEKLFF. CDR3 nucleotides: TGTGCCAGCTCTACGAGGAGGGGAGCTAATGAAAAACTGTTTTTT. The chain joins TRBV18 to TRBJ1-4, with D maybe TRBD1 (5 bases). With 6 bases removed from V and 3 bases from J, the gap between germline ends came to 14 bases. The CDR3 covers 15 residues. CDR1 KGHSH and CDR2 LQKENI come from the germline V gene. The whole variable domain, remainder taken from reference TRBV18 and TRBJ1-4, is NAGVMQNPRHLVRRRGQEARLRCSPMKGHSHVYWYRQLPEEGLKFMVYLQKENIIDESGMPKERFSAEFPKEGPSILRIQQVVRGDSAAYFCASSTRRGANEKLFFGSGTQLSVL.

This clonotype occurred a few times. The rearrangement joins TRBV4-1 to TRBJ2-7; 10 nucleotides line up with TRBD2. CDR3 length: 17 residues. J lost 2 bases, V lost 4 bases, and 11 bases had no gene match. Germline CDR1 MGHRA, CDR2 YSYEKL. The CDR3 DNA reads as TGCGCCAGCAGCCCGTCCGGGGGGAGCGGGGGGGCCTACGAGCAGTACTTC. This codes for CASSPSGGSGGAYEQYF.

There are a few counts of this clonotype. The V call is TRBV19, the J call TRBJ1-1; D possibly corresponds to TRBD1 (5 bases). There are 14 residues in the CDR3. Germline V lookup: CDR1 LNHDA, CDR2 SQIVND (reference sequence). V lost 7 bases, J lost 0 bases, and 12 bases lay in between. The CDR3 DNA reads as TGTGCCAGTAACCTGGGGGAATTGAACACTGAAGCTTTCTTT. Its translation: CASNLGELNTEAFF.

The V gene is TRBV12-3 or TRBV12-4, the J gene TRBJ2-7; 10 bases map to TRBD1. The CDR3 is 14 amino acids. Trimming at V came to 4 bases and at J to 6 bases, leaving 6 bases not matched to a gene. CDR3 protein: CASSSGTGEGEQYF. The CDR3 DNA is TGTGCCAGCAGTTCCGGGACAGGGGAGGGCGAGCAGTACTTC.

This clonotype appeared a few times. The CDR3 sequence: CSAKAATRALEAFF. CDR3 coding DNA: TGCAGTGCCAAAGCCGCGACAAGGGCCCTTGAAGCTTTCTTT. V gene TRBV20-1 combines with J gene TRBJ1-1; unclear D gene. The V gene's germline CDR1 is DFQATT and CDR2 SNEGSKA (reference sequence). Trimming shortened V by 6 bases and J by 7 bases, and 21 bases separated the two germline ends. The length of the CDR3 is 14 residues.

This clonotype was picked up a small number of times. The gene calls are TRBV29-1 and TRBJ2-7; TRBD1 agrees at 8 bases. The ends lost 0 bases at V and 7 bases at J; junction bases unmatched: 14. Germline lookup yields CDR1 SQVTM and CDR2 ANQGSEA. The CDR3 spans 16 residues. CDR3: CSVEDLGDRISGEQYF. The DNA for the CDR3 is TGCAGCGTTGAAGATCTGGGGGACAGGATCTCTGGGGAGCAGTACTTC.

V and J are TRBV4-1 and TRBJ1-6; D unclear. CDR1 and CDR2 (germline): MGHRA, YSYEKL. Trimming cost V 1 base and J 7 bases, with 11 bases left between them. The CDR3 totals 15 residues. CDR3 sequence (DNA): TGCGCCAGCAGCCAAGCCCTAGTCGTAAATTCACCCCTCCACTTT. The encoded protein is CASSQALVVNSPLHF.